Detailed here is one T cell receptor (beta chain). These data come from a study of cytomegalovirus exposure and HLA in healthy donors. The CDR3 extends over 16 amino acids. CDR1 SEHNR and CDR2 FQNEAQ come from the germline V gene (reference sequence). Unmatched junction bases numbered 4, after V lost 4 bases and J lost 2 bases. The PCR contained 60 Vbeta and 13 Jbeta primers. The method was immunoSEQ multiplex PCR; TCRdb's version includes in-frame clones alone and lacks a portion of them. The table records approximately 69,000 clones, 76% of them present only once. The sequencing input was PBMCs. The rearrangement joins TRBV7-9 to TRBJ1-4; 10 nucleotides line up with TRBD1. The sequence was collected from a young man in good health and CMV-seronegative. CDR3 in amino acids: CASSYDRGQTNEKLFF. Here the CDR3 DNA reads TGTGCCAGCAGCTACGACAGGGGGCAGACTAATGAAAAACTGTTTTTT. The full variable domain, in which reference TRBV7-9 and TRBJ1-4 provide the parts outside the CDR3, is DTGVSQNPRHKITKRGQNVTFRCDPISEHNRLYWYRQTLGQGPEFLTYFQNEAQLEKSRLLSDRFSAERPKGSFSTLEIQRTEQGDSAMYLCASSYDRGQTNEKLFFGSGTQLSVL.